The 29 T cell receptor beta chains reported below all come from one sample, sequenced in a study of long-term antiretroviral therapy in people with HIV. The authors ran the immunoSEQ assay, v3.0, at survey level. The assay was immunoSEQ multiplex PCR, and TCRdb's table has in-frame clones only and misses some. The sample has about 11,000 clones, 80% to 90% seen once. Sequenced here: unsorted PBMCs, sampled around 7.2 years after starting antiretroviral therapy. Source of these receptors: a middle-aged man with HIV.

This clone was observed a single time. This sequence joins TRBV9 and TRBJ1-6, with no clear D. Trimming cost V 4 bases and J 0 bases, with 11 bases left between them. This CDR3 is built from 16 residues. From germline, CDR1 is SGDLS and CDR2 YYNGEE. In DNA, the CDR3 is TGTGCCAGCAGCTCCGAGCGCGGCTCCTATAATTCACCCCTCCACTTT. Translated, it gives CASSSERGSYNSPLHF.

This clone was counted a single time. CDR3 sequence: CASSERVYPPGNEQFF. DNA for the CDR3: TGTGCCAGCAGTGAAAGAGTGTACCCCCCAGGGAATGAGCAGTTCTTC. The chain has TRBV2 and TRBJ2-1; a possible D gene is TRBD1 (5 bases). The CDR3 is made up of 16 amino acids. The V end was cut by 2 bases, the J end by 7 bases, with 18 bases between. Germline V gene data show CDR1 as SNHLY and CDR2 as FYNNEI. Complete variable domain (other parts from reference TRBV2 and TRBJ2-1): EPEVTQTPSHQVTQMGQEVILRCVPISNHLYFYWYRQILGQKVEFLVSFYNNEISEKSEIFDDQFSVERPDGSNFTLKIRSTKLEDSAMYFCASSERVYPPGNEQFFGPGTRLTVL.

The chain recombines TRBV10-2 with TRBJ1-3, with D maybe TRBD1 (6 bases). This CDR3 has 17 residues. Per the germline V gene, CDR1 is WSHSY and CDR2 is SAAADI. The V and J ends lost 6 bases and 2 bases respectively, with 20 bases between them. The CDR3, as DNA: TGCGCCAGCAGAGCATTACAGGGCACTATGGCTGGAAACACCATATATTTT. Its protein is CASRALQGTMAGNTIYF.

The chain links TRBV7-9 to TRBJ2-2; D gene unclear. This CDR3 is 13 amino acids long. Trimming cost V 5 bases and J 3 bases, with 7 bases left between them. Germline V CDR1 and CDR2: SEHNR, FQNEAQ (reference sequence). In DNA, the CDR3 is TGTGCCAGCAGCCCGGCTGACACCGGGGAGCTGTTTTTT. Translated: CASSPADTGELFF. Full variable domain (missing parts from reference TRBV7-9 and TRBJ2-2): DTGVSQNPRHKITKRGQNVTFRCDPISEHNRLYWYRQTLGQGPEFLTYFQNEAQLEKSRLLSDRFSAERPKGSFSTLEIQRTEQGDSAMYLCASSPADTGELFFGEGSRLTVL.

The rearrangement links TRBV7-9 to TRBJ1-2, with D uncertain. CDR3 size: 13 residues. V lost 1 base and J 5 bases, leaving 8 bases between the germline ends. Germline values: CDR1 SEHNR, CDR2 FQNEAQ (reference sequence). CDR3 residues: CASSLGTAYGYTF. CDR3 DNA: TGTGCCAGCAGCTTAGGGACGGCATATGGCTACACCTTC.

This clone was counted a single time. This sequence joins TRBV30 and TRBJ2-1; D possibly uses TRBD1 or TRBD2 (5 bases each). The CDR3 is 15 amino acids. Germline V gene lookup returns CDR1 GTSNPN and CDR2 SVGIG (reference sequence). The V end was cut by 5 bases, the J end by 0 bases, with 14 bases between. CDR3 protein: CAWSGAGGSYNEQFF. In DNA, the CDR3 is TGTGCCTGGTCCGGGGCCGGAGGCTCCTACAATGAGCAGTTCTTC.

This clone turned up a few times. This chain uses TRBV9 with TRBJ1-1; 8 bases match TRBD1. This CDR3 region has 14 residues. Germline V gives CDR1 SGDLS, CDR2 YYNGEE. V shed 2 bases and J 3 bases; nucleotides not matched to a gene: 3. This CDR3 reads CASSVSTGDTEAFF. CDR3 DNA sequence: TGTGCCAGCAGCGTGTCGACAGGGGACACTGAAGCTTTCTTT.

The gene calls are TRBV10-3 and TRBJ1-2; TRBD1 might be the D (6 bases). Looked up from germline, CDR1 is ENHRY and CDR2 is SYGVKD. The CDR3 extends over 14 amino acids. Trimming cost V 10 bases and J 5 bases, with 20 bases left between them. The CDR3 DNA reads TGTGCCACCCGGGAGGGGGAAAGGGTATATGGCTACACCTTC. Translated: CATREGERVYGYTF.

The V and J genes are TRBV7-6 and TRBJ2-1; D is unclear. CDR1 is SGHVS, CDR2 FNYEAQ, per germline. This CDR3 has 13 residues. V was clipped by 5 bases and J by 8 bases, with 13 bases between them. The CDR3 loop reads CASSPAPYDEQFF. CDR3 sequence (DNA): TGTGCCAGCAGCCCGGCACCCTATGATGAGCAGTTCTTC. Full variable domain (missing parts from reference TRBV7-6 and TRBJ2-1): GAGVSQSPRYKVTKRGQDVALRCDPISGHVSLYWYRQALGQGPEFLTYFNYEAQQDKSGLPNDRFSAERPEGSISTLTIQRTEQRDSAMYRCASSPAPYDEQFFGPGTRLTVL.

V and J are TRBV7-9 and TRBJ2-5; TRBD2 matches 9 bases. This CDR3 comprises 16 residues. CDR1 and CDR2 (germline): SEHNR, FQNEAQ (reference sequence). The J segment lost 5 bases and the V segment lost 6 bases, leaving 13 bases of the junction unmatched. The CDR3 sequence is CASSSFSGGHLETQYF. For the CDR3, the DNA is TGTGCCAGCAGTTCTTTTAGCGGGGGTCACCTGGAGACCCAGTACTTC.

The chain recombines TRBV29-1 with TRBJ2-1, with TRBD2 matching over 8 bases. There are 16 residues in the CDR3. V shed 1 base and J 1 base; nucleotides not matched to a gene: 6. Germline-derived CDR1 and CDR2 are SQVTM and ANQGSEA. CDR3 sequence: CSVEGVAGLSYNEQFF. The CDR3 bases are TGCAGCGTTGAAGGAGTAGCGGGGTTGTCCTACAATGAGCAGTTCTTC.

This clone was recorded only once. The CDR3 DNA follows: TGTGCCAGCACCCCTCACCAGGGGGCGGACTATGGCTACACCTTC. Residues: CASTPHQGADYGYTF. The chain has TRBV5-5 and TRBJ1-2; 8 positions agree with TRBD1. CDR3 size: 15 residues. V lost 6 bases to trimming and J lost 3 bases; unmatched junction nucleotides: 10. The germline gives CDR1 SGHKS, CDR2 YYEKEE (reference sequence).

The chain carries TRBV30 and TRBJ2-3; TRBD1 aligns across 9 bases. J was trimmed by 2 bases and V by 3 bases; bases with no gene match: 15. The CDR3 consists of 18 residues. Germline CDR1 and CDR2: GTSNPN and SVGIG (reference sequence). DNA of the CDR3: TGTGCCTGGAGCGCAATTGTAGGGACAGGGACCATCACAGATACGCAGTATTTT. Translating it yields CAWSAIVGTGTITDTQYF.

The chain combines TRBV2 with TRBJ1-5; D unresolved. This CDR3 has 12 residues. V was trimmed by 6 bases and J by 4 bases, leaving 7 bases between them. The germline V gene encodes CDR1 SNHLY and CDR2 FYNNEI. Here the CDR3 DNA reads TGTGCCAGCAGCGAGTTAAATCAGCCCCAGCATTTT. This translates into CASSELNQPQHF.

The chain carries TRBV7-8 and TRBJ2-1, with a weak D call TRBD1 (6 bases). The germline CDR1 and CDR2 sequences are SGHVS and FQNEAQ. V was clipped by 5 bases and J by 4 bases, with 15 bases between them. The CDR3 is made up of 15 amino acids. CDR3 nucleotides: TGTGCCAGCAGCCCAGGGGTGCGCCCATACAATGAGCAGTTCTTC. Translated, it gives CASSPGVRPYNEQFF.

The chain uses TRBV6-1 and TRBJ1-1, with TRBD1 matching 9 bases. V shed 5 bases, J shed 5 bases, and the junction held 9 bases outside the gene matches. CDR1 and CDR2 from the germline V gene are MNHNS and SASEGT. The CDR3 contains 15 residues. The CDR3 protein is CASSPEGQGWTEAFF. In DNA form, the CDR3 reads TGTGCCAGCAGTCCCGAGGGACAGGGTTGGACTGAAGCTTTCTTT.

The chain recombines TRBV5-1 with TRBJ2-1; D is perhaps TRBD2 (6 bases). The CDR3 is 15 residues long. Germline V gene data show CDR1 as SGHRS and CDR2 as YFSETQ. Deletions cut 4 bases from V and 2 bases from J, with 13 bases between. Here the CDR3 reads CASSPVGGAYNEQFF. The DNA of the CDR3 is TGCGCCAGCAGCCCGGTTGGCGGGGCCTACAATGAGCAGTTCTTC. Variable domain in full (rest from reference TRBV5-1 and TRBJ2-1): KAGVTQTPRYLIKTRGQQVTLSCSPISGHRSVSWYQQTPGQGLQFLFEYFSETQRNKGNFPGRFSGRQFSNSRSEMNVSTLELGDSALYLCASSPVGGAYNEQFFGPGTRLTVL.

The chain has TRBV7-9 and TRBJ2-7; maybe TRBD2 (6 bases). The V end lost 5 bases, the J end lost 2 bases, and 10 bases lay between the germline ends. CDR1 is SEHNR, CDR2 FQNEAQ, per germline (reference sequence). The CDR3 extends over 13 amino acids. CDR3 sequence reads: CASSPRGPYEQYF. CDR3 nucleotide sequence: TGTGCCAGCAGCCCGCGGGGACCCTACGAGCAGTACTTC. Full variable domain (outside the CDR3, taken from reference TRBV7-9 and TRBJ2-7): DTGVSQNPRHKITKRGQNVTFRCDPISEHNRLYWYRQTLGQGPEFLTYFQNEAQLEKSRLLSDRFSAERPKGSFSTLEIQRTEQGDSAMYLCASSPRGPYEQYFGPGTRLTVT.

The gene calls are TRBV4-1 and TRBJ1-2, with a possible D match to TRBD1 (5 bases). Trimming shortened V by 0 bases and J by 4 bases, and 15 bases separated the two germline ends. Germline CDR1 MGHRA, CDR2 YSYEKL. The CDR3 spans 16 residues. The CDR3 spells CASSQDGTAMIYGYTF. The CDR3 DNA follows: TGCGCCAGCAGCCAAGACGGGACGGCAATGATCTATGGCTACACCTTC.

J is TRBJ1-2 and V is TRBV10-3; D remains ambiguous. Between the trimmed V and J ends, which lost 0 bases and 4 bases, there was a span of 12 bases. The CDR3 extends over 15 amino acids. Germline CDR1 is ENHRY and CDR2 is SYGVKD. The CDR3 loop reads CAISESGGSFYGYTF. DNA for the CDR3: TGTGCCATCAGTGAGTCGGGAGGATCCTTCTATGGCTACACCTTC.

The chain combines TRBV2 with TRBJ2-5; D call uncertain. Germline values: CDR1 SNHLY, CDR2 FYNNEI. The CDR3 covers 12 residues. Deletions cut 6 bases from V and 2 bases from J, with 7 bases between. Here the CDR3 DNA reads TGTGCCAGCAGCGTCTCTCAAGAGACCCAGTACTTC. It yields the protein CASSVSQETQYF.

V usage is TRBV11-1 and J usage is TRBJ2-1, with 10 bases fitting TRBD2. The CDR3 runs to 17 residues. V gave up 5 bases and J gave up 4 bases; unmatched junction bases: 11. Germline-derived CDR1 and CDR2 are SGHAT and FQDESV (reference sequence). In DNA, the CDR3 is TGTGCCAGCAGCGTTAGCGGGGGGCTTCCCGGTTACAATGAGCAGTTCTTC. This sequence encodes CASSVSGGLPGYNEQFF.

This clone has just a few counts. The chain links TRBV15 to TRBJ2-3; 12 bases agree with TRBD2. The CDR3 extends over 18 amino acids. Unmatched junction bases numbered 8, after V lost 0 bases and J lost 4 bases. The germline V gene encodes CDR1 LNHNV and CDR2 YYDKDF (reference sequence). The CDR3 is CATSRDLLAGGNSDTQYF. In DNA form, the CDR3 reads TGTGCCACCAGCAGAGATCTGCTAGCGGGGGGGAACTCAGATACGCAGTATTTT.

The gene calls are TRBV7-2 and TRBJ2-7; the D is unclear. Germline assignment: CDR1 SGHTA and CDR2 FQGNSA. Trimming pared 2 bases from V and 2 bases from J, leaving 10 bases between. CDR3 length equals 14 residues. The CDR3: CASSLQVYPYEQYF. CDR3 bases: TGTGCCAGCAGCTTACAAGTCTACCCCTACGAGCAGTACTTC. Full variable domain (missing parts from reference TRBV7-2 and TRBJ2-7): GAGVSQSPSNKVTEKGKDVELRCDPISGHTALYWYRQSLGQGLEFLIYFQGNSAPDKSGLPSDRFSAERTGGSVSTLTIQRTQQEDSAVYLCASSLQVYPYEQYFGPGTRLTVT.

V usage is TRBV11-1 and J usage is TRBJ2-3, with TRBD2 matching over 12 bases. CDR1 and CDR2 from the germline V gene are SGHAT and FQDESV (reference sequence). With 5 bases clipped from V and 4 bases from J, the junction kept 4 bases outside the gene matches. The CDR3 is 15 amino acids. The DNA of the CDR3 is TGTGCCAGCAGCCTGACTAGCGGGGGTGCAGATACGCAGTATTTT. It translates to CASSLTSGGADTQYF.

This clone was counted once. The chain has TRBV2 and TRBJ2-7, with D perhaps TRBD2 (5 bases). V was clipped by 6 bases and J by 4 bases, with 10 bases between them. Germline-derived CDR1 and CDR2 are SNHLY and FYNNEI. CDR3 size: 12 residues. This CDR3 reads CASSEDFYEQYF. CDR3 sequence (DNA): TGTGCCAGCAGCGAGGACTTTTACGAGCAGTACTTC. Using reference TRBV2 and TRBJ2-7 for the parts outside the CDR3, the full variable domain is EPEVTQTPSHQVTQMGQEVILRCVPISNHLYFYWYRQILGQKVEFLVSFYNNEISEKSEIFDDQFSVERPDGSNFTLKIRSTKLEDSAMYFCASSEDFYEQYFGPGTRLTVT.

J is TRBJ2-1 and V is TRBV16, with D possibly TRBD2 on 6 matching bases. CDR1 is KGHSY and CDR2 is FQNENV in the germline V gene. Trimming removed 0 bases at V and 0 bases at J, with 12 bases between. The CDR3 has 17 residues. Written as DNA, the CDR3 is TGTGCCAGCAGCCAATCAAGCGGGTCCAGCTCCTACAATGAGCAGTTCTTC. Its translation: CASSQSSGSSSYNEQFF.

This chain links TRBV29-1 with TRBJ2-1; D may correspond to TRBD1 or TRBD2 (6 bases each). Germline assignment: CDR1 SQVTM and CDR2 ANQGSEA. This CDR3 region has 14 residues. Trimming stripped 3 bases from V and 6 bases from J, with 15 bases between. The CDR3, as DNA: TGCAGCGTTGAGGATGGCAGGGGAGGCAATGAGCAGTTCTTC. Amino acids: CSVEDGRGGNEQFF.

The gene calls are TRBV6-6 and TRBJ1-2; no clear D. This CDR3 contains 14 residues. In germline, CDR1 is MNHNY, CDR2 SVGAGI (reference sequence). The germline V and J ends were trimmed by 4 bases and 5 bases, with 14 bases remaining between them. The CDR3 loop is CASSLSGSMYGYTF. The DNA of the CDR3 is TGTGCCAGCAGTTTATCCGGGTCGATGTATGGCTACACCTTC.